Reported below is one TCR beta chain. The data were taken from a study of cytomegalovirus exposure and HLA in healthy donors. The PCR had 60 Vbeta and 13 Jbeta primers. Generated by immunoSEQ multiplex PCR, the TCRdb table keeps only in-frame clones and is missing some. Among 150,000 to 200,000 clones listed, 70% to 80% were seen once. The V and J ends lost 3 bases and 0 bases respectively, with 7 bases between them. The CDR3 has 15 amino acids. CDR1 and CDR2 from the germline V gene are SGDLS and YYNGEE. The receptor was derived from a woman between 50 and 59 years old in good health and CMV-seronegative. Source material: PBMCs. The chain combines TRBV9 with TRBJ2-6; possibly TRBD1 for D (6 bases). The CDR3 loop is CASSAQGSGANVLTF. The CDR3 region has the DNA TGTGCCAGCAGCGCACAGGGCTCTGGGGCCAACGTCCTGACTTTC. The whole variable domain, filled in from reference TRBV9 and TRBJ2-6, reads DSGVTQTPKHLITATGQRVTLRCSPRSGDLSVYWYQQSLDQGLQFLIQYYNGEERAKGNILERFSAQQFPDLHSELNLSSLELGDSALYFCASSAQGSGANVLTFGAGSRLTVL.